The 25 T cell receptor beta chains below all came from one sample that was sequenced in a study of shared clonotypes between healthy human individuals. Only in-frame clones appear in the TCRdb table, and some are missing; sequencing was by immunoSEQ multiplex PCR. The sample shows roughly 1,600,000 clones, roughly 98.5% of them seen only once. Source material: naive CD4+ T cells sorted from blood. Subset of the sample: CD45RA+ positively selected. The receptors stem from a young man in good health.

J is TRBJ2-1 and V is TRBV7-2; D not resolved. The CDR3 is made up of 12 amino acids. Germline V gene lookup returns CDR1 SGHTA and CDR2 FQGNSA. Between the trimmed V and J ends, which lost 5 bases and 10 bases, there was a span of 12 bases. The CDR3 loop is CASSQYAGEQFF. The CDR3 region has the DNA TGTGCCAGCAGCCAATATGCTGGAGAGCAGTTCTTC.

The CDR3 loop is CAWADRGRGGYTEAFF. DNA for the CDR3: TGTGCCTGGGCGGACAGGGGGCGGGGTGGATACACTGAAGCTTTCTTT. The J gene is TRBJ1-1, the V gene TRBV30, with TRBD1 matching 11 bases. V dropped 5 bases and J dropped 3; count of bases not matched to a gene: 11. Germline loops: CDR1 GTSNPN, CDR2 SVGIG (reference sequence). The CDR3 is 16 residues long.

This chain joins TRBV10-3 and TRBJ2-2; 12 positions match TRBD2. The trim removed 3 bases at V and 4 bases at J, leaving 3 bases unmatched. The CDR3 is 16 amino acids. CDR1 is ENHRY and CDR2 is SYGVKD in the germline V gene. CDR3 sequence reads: CAISELAGGSTGELFF. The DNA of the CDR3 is TGTGCCATCAGTGAACTAGCGGGAGGCTCCACCGGGGAGCTGTTTTTT.

In nucleotides, the CDR3 is TGCGCCAGCAGCCAGTGGACAGGGTATAGCTCCTACAATGAGCAGTTCTTC. Protein product: CASSQWTGYSSYNEQFF. The rearrangement uses TRBV4-3 and TRBJ2-1; 8 bases fit TRBD1. The trim removed 3 bases at V and 0 bases at J, leaving 7 bases unmatched. The CDR3 is 17 amino acids. Germline lookup yields CDR1 LGHNA and CDR2 YSLEER.

The CDR3 sequence: CASSWTGSTGELFF. The CDR3 DNA reads TGCGCCAGCAGCTGGACAGGGAGCACCGGGGAGCTGTTTTTT. V and J are TRBV5-1 and TRBJ2-2; 8 nucleotides match TRBD1. The V and J ends lost 3 bases and 4 bases, in that order; junction bases with no gene match: 2. CDR1 and CDR2 (germline): SGHRS, YFSETQ. The CDR3 spans 14 residues.

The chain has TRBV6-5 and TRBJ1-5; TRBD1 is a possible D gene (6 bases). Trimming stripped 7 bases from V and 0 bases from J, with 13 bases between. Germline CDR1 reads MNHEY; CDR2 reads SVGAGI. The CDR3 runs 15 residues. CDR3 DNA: TGTGCCAGCATGGGCAGGGGAAATAGCAATCAGCCCCAGCATTTT. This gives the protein CASMGRGNSNQPQHF.

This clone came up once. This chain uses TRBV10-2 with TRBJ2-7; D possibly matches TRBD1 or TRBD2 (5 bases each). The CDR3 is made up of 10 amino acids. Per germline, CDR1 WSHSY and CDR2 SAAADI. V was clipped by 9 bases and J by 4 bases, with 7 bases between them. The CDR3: CARGDYEQYF. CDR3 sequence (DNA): TGCGCCAGGGGGGATTACGAGCAGTACTTC.

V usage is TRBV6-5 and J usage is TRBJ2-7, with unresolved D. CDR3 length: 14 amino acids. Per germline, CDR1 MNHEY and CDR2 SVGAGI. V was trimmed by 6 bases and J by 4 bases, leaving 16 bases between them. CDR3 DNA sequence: TGTGCCAGCAGATCCCTGGGGAATATGTACGAGCAGTACTTC. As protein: CASRSLGNMYEQYF.

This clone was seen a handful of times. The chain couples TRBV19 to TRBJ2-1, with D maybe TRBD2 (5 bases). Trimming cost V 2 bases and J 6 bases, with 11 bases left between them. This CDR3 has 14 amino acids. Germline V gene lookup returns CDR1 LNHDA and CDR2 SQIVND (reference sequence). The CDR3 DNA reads TGTGCCAGTAGTATACTCGAGGGTCTCAATGAGCAGTTCTTC. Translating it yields CASSILEGLNEQFF. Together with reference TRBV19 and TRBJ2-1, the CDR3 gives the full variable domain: DGGITQSPKYLFRKEGQNVTLSCEQNLNHDAMYWYRQDPGQGLRLIYYSQIVNDFQKGDIAEGYSVSREKKESFPLTVTSAQKNPTAFYLCASSILEGLNEQFFGPGTRLTVL.

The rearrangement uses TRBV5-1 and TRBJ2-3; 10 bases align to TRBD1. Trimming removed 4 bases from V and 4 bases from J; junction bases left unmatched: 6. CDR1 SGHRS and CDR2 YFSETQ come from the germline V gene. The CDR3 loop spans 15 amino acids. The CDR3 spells CASSPGTGVADTQYF. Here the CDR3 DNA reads TGCGCCAGCAGCCCCGGGACAGGGGTCGCAGATACGCAGTATTTT.

CDR3 residues: CASSPRTGGFFYEQYF. The CDR3, as DNA: TGTGCCAGCAGTCCTCGGACAGGGGGCTTCTTTTACGAGCAGTACTTC. This rearrangement joins TRBV28 to TRBJ2-7; 11 bases agree with TRBD1. This CDR3 has 16 residues. Per the germline V gene, CDR1 is MDHEN and CDR2 is SYDVKM. V shed 5 bases and J 4 bases; nucleotides not matched to a gene: 10.

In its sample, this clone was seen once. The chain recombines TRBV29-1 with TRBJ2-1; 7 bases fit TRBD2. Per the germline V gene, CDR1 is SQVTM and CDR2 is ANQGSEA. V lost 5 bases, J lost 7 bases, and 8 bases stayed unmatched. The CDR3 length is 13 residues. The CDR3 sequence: CSVKVGGPNEQFF. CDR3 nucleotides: TGCAGCGTTAAGGTGGGAGGGCCGAATGAGCAGTTCTTC.

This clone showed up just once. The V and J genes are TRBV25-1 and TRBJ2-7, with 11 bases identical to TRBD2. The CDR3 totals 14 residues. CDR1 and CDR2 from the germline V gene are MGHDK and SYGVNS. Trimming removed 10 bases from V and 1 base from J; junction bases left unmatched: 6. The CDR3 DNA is TGTGCCAACCGACTAGCGGGGTCGTCCTACGAGCAGTACTTC. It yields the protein CANRLAGSSYEQYF.

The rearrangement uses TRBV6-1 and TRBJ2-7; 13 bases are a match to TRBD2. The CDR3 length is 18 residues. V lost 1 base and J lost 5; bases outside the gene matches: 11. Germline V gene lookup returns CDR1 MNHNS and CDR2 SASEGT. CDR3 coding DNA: TGTGCCAGCAGTGAAGGAATATGGACTAGCGGGAGTTCGCACGAGCAGTACTTC. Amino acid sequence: CASSEGIWTSGSSHEQYF.

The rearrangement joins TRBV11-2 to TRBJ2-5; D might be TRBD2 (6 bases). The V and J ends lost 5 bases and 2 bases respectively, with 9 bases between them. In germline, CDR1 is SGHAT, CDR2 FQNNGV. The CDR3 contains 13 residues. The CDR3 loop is CASSRGTQETQYF. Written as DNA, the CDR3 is TGTGCCAGCAGCCGGGGGACTCAAGAGACCCAGTACTTC.

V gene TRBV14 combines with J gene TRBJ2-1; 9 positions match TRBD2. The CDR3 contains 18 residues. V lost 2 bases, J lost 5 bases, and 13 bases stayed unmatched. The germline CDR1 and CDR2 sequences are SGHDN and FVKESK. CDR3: CASSQLRGGTSWDNEQFF. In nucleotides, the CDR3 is TGTGCCAGCAGCCAACTTAGAGGGGGGACTAGCTGGGACAATGAGCAGTTCTTC.

DNA for the CDR3: TGTGCCAGCAGTTCCGCCGACAGGGGCAGCTATGGCTACACCTTC. Translating gives CASSSADRGSYGYTF. The gene calls are TRBV28 and TRBJ1-2, with 8 bases fitting TRBD1. This CDR3 has 15 amino acids. Germline loops: CDR1 MDHEN, CDR2 SYDVKM. V was pared by 4 bases and J by 4 bases, with 8 bases of the junction left unmatched.

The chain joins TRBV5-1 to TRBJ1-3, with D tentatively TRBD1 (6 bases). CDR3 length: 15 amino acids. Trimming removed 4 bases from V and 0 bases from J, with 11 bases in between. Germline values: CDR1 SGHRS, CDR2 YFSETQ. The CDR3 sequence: CASSSTGNSGNTIYF. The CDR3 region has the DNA TGCGCCAGCAGCAGTACAGGGAACTCTGGAAACACCATATATTTT.

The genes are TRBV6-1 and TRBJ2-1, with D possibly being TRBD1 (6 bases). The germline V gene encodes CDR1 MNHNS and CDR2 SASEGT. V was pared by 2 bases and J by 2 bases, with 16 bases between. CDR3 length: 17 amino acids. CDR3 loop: CASSERGRGFAYNEQFF. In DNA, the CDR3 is TGTGCCAGCAGTGAAAGAGGTAGGGGGTTCGCCTACAATGAGCAGTTCTTC.

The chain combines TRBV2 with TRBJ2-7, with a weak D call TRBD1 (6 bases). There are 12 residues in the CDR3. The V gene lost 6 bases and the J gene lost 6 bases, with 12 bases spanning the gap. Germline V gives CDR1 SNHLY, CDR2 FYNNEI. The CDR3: CASRAQGLEQYF. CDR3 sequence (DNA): TGTGCCAGCAGAGCACAGGGTCTCGAGCAGTACTTC.

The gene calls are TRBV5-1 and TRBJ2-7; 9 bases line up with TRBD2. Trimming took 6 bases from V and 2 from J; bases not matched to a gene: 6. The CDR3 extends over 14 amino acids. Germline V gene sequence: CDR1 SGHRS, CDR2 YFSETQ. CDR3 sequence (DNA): TGCGCCAGCATGAAGACTAGCGGCACCTACGAGCAGTACTTC. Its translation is CASMKTSGTYEQYF.

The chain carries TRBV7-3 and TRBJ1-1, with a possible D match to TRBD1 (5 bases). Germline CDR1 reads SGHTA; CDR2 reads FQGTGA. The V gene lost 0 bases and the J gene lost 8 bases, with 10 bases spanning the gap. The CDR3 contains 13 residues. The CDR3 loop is CASSLTTAGEAFF. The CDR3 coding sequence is TGTGCCAGCAGCTTAACGACGGCAGGGGAAGCTTTCTTT.

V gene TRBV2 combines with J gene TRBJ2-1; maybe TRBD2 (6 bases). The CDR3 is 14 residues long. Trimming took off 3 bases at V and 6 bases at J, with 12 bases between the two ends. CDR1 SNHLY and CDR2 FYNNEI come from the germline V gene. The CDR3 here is CASSDGGKINEQFF. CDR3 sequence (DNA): TGTGCCAGCAGTGACGGCGGGAAAATCAATGAGCAGTTCTTC.

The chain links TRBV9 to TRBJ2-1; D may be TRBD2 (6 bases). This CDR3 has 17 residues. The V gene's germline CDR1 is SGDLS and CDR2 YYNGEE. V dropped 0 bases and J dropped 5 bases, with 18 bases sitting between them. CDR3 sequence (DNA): TGTGCCAGCAGCGTAGCCCTGTTTACTAGCAGGGACAATGAGCAGTTCTTC. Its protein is CASSVALFTSRDNEQFF.

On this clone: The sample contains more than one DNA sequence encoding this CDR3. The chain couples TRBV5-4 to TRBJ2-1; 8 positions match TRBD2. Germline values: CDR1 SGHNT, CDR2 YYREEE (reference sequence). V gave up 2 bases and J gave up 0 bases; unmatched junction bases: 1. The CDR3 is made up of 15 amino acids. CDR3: CASSFTSGSYNEQFF. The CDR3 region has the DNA TGTGCCAGCAGCTTTACTAGCGGCTCCTACAATGAGCAGTTCTTC.